Below, 2 T cell receptor beta chains from the same sample are listed, as sequenced in a study of OX40 agonist ivuxolimab in advanced cancers. Profiled with immunoSEQ multiplex PCR; TCRdb holds only in-frame clones, not every one. The sample carries around 22,000 clones, around 85% recorded once. The sample was CD4+ or CD8+ T cells sorted from blood, taken in a trial of the OX40 agonist ivuxolimab. The source is an adult with an advanced solid tumor such as melanoma, head and neck, liver or kidney cancer.

The V gene is TRBV2, the J gene TRBJ2-5; the D gene could be TRBD1 or TRBD2 (6 bases each). Trimming left V 8 bases short and J 4 bases short, with 8 bases between. Germline V gene sequence: CDR1 SNHLY, CDR2 FYNNEI. This CDR3 region has 11 residues. CDR3 nucleotide sequence: TGTGCCAGCGGGGGGCTAGAGACCCAGTACTTC. Translated, it gives CASGGLETQYF.

This clone has only a few counts. The chain combines TRBV9 with TRBJ2-6; D uncertain. This CDR3 spans 19 amino acids. Germline CDR1 is SGDLS and CDR2 is YYNGEE. V was cut by 0 bases and J by 0 bases, with 16 bases left in between. The CDR3 spells CASSVAITRAGSGANVLTF. CDR3 nucleotide sequence: TGTGCCAGCAGCGTAGCGATAACAAGGGCTGGCTCTGGGGCCAACGTCCTGACTTTC.